These T cell receptor beta chains were read from a single sample in a study of shared clonotypes between healthy human individuals. The method was immunoSEQ multiplex PCR; TCRdb's version includes in-frame clones alone and lacks a portion of them. This table has 600,000 to 700,000 clones, 55% to 85% appearing once. Sequencing was done on a sample of memory CD4+ T cells sorted from blood. These TCRs come from a woman aged 25 to 45 in good health. The CDR3 runs from the conserved cysteine through the conserved F or W. The D gene is left open where the match is weak. Only some rows state a clone size, as once, few, many or a class for expanded clones.

clone size: -
V gene: TRBV7-6
J gene: TRBJ2-5
D gene: TRBD2
CDR3 protein: CASSLGTSGSGTQYF
CDR3 DNA: TGTGCCAGCAGCTTAGGGACTAGCGGGAGCGGGACCCAGTACTTC

clone size: -
V gene: TRBV4-1
J gene: TRBJ2-7
D gene: -
CDR3 protein: CAIRHEQYF
CDR3 DNA: TGTGCCATTCGGCACGAGCAGTACTTC

clone size: -
V gene: TRBV6-1
J gene: TRBJ2-7
D gene: TRBD2
CDR3 protein: CASIPRGGSGRVQYF
CDR3 DNA: TGTGCCAGCATCCCCCGGGGTGGTAGCGGGAGAGTGCAGTACTTC

clone size: -
V gene: TRBV5-1
J gene: TRBJ2-7
D gene: TRBD2
CDR3 protein: CASSTPSGYEQYF
CDR3 DNA: TGCGCCAGCAGCACCCCTAGCGGGTACGAGCAGTACTTC

clone size: -
V gene: TRBV27
J gene: TRBJ2-2
D gene: -
CDR3 protein: CASSFSIANTGELFF
CDR3 DNA: TGTGCCAGCAGTTTTAGTATTGCGAACACCGGGGAGCTGTTTTTT

clone size: -
V gene: TRBV27
J gene: TRBJ2-7
D gene: TRBD2
CDR3 protein: CASSLSTTSGTYEQYF
CDR3 DNA: TGTGCCAGCAGTTTATCGACGACTAGCGGGACCTACGAGCAGTACTTC

clone size: -
V gene: TRBV10-2
J gene: TRBJ2-2
D gene: TRBD1
CDR3 protein: CASSDGDRGYTGELFF
CDR3 DNA: TGCGCCAGCAGTGACGGGGACAGGGGGTACACCGGGGAGCTGTTTTTT

clone size: once
V gene: TRBV19
J gene: TRBJ2-3
D gene: -
CDR3 protein: CASRGQLTDTQYF
CDR3 DNA: TGTGCCAGTAGAGGACAACTCACAGATACGCAGTATTTT

clone size: -
V gene: TRBV5-1
J gene: TRBJ2-7
D gene: -
CDR3 protein: CASSSWAGSSYEQYF
CDR3 DNA: TGCGCCAGCAGCTCCTGGGCCGGGAGCTCCTACGAGCAGTACTTC

clone size: -
V gene: TRBV5-1
J gene: TRBJ2-1
D gene: TRBD2
CDR3 protein: CASSLTGTSGSDEQFF
CDR3 DNA: TGCGCCAGCAGCTTGACCGGGACTAGCGGGAGCGATGAGCAGTTCTTC

clone size: many
V gene: TRBV2
J gene: TRBJ2-6
D gene: -
CDR3 protein: CASSVRSGANVLTF
CDR3 DNA: TGTGCCAGCAGTGTACGGTCTGGGGCCAACGTCCTGACTTTC

clone size: -
V gene: TRBV2
J gene: TRBJ2-5
D gene: TRBD2
CDR3 protein: CASRGTSAQETQYF
CDR3 DNA: TGTGCCAGCAGGGGGACTAGCGCCCAAGAGACCCAGTACTTC

clone size: -
V gene: TRBV5-1
J gene: TRBJ2-1
D gene: -
CDR3 protein: CASSASTGYNEQFF
CDR3 DNA: TGCGCCAGCAGCGCCTCGACAGGCTACAATGAGCAGTTCTTC

clone size: -
V gene: TRBV19
J gene: TRBJ1-4
D gene: -
CDR3 protein: CATYSRGVGEKLFF
CDR3 DNA: TGTGCCACCTATTCTCGCGGCGTTGGTGAAAAACTGTTTTTT

clone size: -
V gene: TRBV25-1
J gene: TRBJ2-7
D gene: -
CDR3 protein: CASSEQGSYEQYF
CDR3 DNA: TGTGCCAGCAGTGAACAGGGAAGCTACGAGCAGTACTTC